The 8 T cell receptor beta chains reported below all come from one sample, sequenced in a study of read filtering for tumor transcriptome and immune sequencing. The library was built from about 400 ng RNA with molecular barcoded adaptors for alpha/delta and beta/gamma chains. TCRdb reprocessed the reads via MiXCR and lists one record per CDR3 protein. This table holds around 140,000 distinct CDR3 sequences, about 13% found once. The sequenced sample was a population of CD138-negative cells sorted from bone marrow. The receptors stem from a donor at least 40 years old with multiple myeloma.

At least ten counts were recorded for this clonotype. The chain combines TRBV5-1 with TRBJ2-7; 10 bases line up with TRBD2. V lost 9 bases to trimming and J lost 0 bases; unmatched junction nucleotides: 6. This CDR3 is 14 amino acids long. CDR1 SGHRS and CDR2 YFSETQ come from the germline V gene. CDR3 nucleotides: TGCGCCATGCCAGCGGGAGGGGACTCCTACGAGCAGTACTTC. Translating it yields CAMPAGGDSYEQYF.

A remark on this clonotype: This clone may be a read error of a much larger clone one base away. The rearrangement uses TRBV27 and TRBJ2-7, with 8 bases that match TRBD2. CDR1 and CDR2 (germline): MNHEY, SMNVEV (reference sequence). The CDR3 length is 14 residues. CDR3 DNA sequence: TGTGCCAGGAGTTTTCGGGAGGGGACCTACGAGCAGTACTTC. Its protein is CARSFREGTYEQYF.

This clonotype was counted between two and nine times. Here the CDR3 DNA reads TGCAGCGTTGCCGGACTAGCGGGAGGGCTCGGCACCGGGGAGCTGTTTTTT. Translated, it gives CSVAGLAGGLGTGELFF. V and J are TRBV29-1 and TRBJ2-2; 15 bases fit TRBD2. The CDR3 extends over 17 amino acids. Germline V CDR1 and CDR2: SQVTM, ANQGSEA. J was trimmed by 4 bases and V by 4 bases; bases with no gene match: 7.

In the case of this clonotype: A clone one base away is much larger, so this may be a read error. The CDR3 DNA sequence: TGTGCCAGCAGCTCCAAGACTAGCGGGAGCTACAATGAGCTGTTCTTC. Translating gives CASSSKTSGSYNELFF. The rearrangement uses TRBV7-3 and TRBJ2-1; 12 nucleotides match TRBD2. The germline V gene has CDR1 SGHTA and CDR2 FQGTGA. CDR3 length: 16 amino acids.

This clonotype has ten or more counts. The chain links TRBV12-3 or TRBV12-4 to TRBJ2-5; no definite D call. V was pared by 4 bases and J by 7 bases, with 16 bases between. The CDR3 is 14 amino acids. CDR3 sequence (DNA): TGTGCCAGCAGTTCACTCGCCGGTTCTGGGACCCAGTACTTC. Its protein product is CASSSLAGSGTQYF.

Many counts were recorded for this clonotype. The DNA of the CDR3 is TGTGCCAGCAGCTTAGTAGTAGGGGGCACTGAAGCTTTCTTT. It translates to CASSLVVGGTEAFF. The V and J genes are TRBV7-2 and TRBJ1-1, with D maybe TRBD1 (6 bases). CDR1 and CDR2 from the germline V gene are SGHTA and FQGNSA. V lost 1 base and J lost 4, with 10 bases in between. This CDR3 contains 14 residues.

As to this clonotype: A read error is possible here, since a much larger clone lies one base away. The missing conserved phenylalanine or tryptophan at the end of this CDR3 makes a read error likely. V is TRBV20-1 and J is TRBJ2-3, with 7 bases that match TRBD1. This CDR3 is 13 amino acids long. Germline-derived CDR1 and CDR2 are DFQATT and SNEGSKA (reference sequence). J lost 2 bases, V lost 8 bases, and 7 bases had no gene match. The CDR3 here is CSPGTDYTDTQYL. CDR3 DNA: TGCAGTCCAGGGACAGACTACACAGATACGCAGTATCTT.

This clonotype has at least ten counts. V is TRBV4-1 and J is TRBJ2-2; 11 bases map to TRBD1. Germline CDR1 MGHRA, CDR2 YSYEKL. The CDR3 totals 20 residues. V lost 4 bases to trimming and J lost 0 bases; unmatched junction nucleotides: 13. The CDR3 DNA sequence: TGCGCCAGCAGCCGAGAGGGACAGGGGGGCTTTCTGGCGAACACCGGGGAGCTGTTTTTT. Its protein product is CASSREGQGGFLANTGELFF.